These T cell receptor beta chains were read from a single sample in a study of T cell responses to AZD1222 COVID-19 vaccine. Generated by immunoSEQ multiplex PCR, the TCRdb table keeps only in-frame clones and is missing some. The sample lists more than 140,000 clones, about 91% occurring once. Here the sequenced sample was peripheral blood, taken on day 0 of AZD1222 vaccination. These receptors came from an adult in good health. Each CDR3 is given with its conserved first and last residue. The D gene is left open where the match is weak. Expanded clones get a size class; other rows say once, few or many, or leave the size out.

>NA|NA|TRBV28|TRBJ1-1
TGTGCCAGCAGCTTAAGGACGATGAACACTGAAGCTTTCTTT
CASSLRTMNTEAFF
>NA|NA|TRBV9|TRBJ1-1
TGTGCCAGCAGCCTCATGGGGGAAGGAGGCACTGAAGCTTTCTTT
CASSLMGEGGTEAFF
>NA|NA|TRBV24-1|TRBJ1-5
TGTGCCACCAGTGATTCGGGGTCTGGGACGAATCAGCCCCAGCATTTT
CATSDSGSGTNQPQHF
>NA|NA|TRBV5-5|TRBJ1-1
TGTGCCAGCAGCTTGAGAGGGGCTGTGGTGAACACTGAAGCTTTCTTT
CASSLRGAVVNTEAFF
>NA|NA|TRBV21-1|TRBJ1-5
TGTGCCAGCAAGGAGGGGAATCAGCCCCAGCATTTT
CASKEGNQPQHF
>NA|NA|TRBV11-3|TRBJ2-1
TGTGCCAGCAGCTTAGATTGGCAGAATGAGCAGTTCTTC
CASSLDWQNEQFF
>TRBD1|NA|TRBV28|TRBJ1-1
TGTGCCAGCAGGGAAGACAGGGGTTTCACTGAAGCTTTCTTT
CASREDRGFTEAFF
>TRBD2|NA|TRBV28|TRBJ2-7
TGTGCCAGCAGTTTTTCGGGGGGGCTCGAGCAGTACTTC
CASSFSGGLEQYF
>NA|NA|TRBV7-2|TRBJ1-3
TGTGCCAGCAGCTTAGATGAGACGGCCACCATATATTTT
CASSLDETATIYF
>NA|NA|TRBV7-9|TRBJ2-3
TGTGCCGGACAAGCGGGCCTTAGCACAGATACGCAGTATTTT
CAGQAGLSTDTQYF
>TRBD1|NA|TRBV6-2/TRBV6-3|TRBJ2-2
TGTGCCAGCAGTTACGGCCGACAGGGGGCGTACACCGGGGAGCTGTTTTTT
CASSYGRQGAYTGELFF
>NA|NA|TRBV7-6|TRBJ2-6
TGTGCCAGCAGCCAGCGGACACCTAATATGGCATCTGGGGCCAACGTCCTGACTTTC
CASSQRTPNMASGANVLTF
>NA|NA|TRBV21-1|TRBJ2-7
TGTGCCCGAGCAAAAGGAGCGGGAGAGACCTACGAGCAGTACTTC
CARAKGAGETYEQYF
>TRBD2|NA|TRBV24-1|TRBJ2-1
TGTGCCACCAGTGATTACGGGGGGTCCTACAATGAGCAGTTCTTC
CATSDYGGSYNEQFF
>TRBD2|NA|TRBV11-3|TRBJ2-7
TGTGCCAGCGGGACTAGCTCCCACGAGCAGTACTTC
CASGTSSHEQYF
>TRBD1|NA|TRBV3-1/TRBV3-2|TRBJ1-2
TGTGCCAGCAGCCAAGTCTTAACAGGGGGCCGAGGCTACACCTTC
CASSQVLTGGRGYTF
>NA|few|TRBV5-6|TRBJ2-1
TGTGCCAGCAGCTTCGACTACTCCCCTAACCTTGAGCAGTTCTTC
CASSFDYSPNLEQFF
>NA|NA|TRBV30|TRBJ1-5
TGTGCCTGGAGGGGGCAGGGAAATCAGCCCCAGCATTTT
CAWRGQGNQPQHF
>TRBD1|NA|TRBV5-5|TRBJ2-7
TGTGCCAGCAGCTTCGGAGGACAGGGGACAAACGAGCAGTACTTC
CASSFGGQGTNEQYF
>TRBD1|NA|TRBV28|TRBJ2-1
TGTGCCAGCAGTTTACCCCTGGGACAGCACAATGAGCAGTTCTTC
CASSLPLGQHNEQFF
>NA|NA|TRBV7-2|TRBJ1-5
TGTGCCAGCAGCTTAGCGGGACAATCGCACCAGCCCCAGCATTTT
CASSLAGQSHQPQHF
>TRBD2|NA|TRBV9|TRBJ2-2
TGTGCCAGCAGCGTAGCCGAGGGAGGGCCGGGCACCGGGGAGCTGTTTTTT
CASSVAEGGPGTGELFF
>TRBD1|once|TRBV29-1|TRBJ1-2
TGCAGCGTTGGGGGGACAGGGTACGGCTACACCTTC
CSVGGTGYGYTF
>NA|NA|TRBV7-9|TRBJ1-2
TGTGCCAGCAGCTTATACGTGATTCTACGGGATGGCTACACCTTC
CASSLYVILRDGYTF
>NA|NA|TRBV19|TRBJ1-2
TGTGCGCGGCCCGATGCCTATGGCTACACCTTC
CARPDAYGYTF
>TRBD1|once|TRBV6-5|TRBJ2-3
TGTGCCAGCAGTCCCCGGACAGGGACGGCAGATACGCAGTATTTT
CASSPRTGTADTQYF
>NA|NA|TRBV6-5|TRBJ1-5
TGTGCCAGCAGTTACTCATTTAATAATCAGCCCCAGCATTTT
CASSYSFNNQPQHF
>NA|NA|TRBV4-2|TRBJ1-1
TGTGCCAGCAGCCAAGATATGCGGGGGGCGAACACTGAAGCTTTCTTT
CASSQDMRGANTEAFF
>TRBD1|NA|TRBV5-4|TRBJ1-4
TGTGCCAGCAGCGGAAGGACAGGAGAAAATGAAAAACTGTTTTTT
CASSGRTGENEKLFF
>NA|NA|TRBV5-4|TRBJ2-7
TGTGCCAGCAGCTTCGAACCATTAGGAGAGCAGTACTTC
CASSFEPLGEQYF
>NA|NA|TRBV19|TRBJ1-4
TGTGCCAGTACCAGGGTGGACGAAAAACTGTTTTTT
CASTRVDEKLFF
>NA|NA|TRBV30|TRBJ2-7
TGTGCCTGGAGGGCTCCCGACTCGGCCTACGAGCAGTACTTC
CAWRAPDSAYEQYF
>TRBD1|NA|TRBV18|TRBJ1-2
TGTGCCAGCTCACCCACACCTCCGACAGGGACAAACTATGGCTACACCTTC
CASSPTPPTGTNYGYTF
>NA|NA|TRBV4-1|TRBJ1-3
TGCGCCAGCAGCCCTCAGGCCTCGGAAGCTGGAAACACCATATATTTT
CASSPQASEAGNTIYF
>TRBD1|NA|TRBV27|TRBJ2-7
TGTGCCAGCAGTGCCTCTGTGACAGGGGCCTGGGACGAGCAGTACTTC
CASSASVTGAWDEQYF
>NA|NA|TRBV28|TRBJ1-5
TGTGCCAGCAGTTTAGCCCCGAGGCACTATAGCAATCAGCCCCAGCATTTT
CASSLAPRHYSNQPQHF
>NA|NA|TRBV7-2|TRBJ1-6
TGTGCCAGCAGCTTAGTGCTGACAGGTTCCAATTCACCCCTCCACTTT
CASSLVLTGSNSPLHF
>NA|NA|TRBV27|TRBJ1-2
TGTGCCAGCAGTCCCAGGGACATTATCGGGGGCTACACCTTC
CASSPRDIIGGYTF
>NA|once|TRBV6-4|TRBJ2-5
TGTGCCAGCGCTTACGGGATCATTCGAGAGACCCAGTACTTC
CASAYGIIRETQYF
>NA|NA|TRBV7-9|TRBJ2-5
TGTGCCAGCAGCTTAGCGGAGGCCGGGGGGCGAAGGGGCCAGTACTTC
CASSLAEAGGRRGQYF
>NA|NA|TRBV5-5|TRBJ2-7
TGTGCCAGCAGCTTCCCGGGAGTTGGCTACGAGCAGTACTTC
CASSFPGVGYEQYF
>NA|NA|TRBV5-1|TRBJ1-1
TGCGCCAGCAGCTTCTCCACGACGAACACTGAAGCTTTCTTT
CASSFSTTNTEAFF
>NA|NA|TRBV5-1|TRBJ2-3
TGCGCCAGCAGCTCGGGAGCCGGCCCAGATACGCAGTATTTT
CASSSGAGPDTQYF
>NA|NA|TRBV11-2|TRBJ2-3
TGTGCCAGCAGCTTATCGGCGGGAAGGACAGATACGCAGTATTTT
CASSLSAGRTDTQYF
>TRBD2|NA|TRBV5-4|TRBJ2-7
TGTGCCAGCAGCTCAGAGCGGGGCTCCTACGAGCAGTACTTC
CASSSERGSYEQYF
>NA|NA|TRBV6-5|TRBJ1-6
TGTGCCAGCAGTTCCGTGGCGGTTAATTCACCCCTCCACTTT
CASSSVAVNSPLHF
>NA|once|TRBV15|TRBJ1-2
TGTGCCACCAGCACCGCAGGGAGGAGGGGAGGCTACACCTTC
CATSTAGRRGGYTF
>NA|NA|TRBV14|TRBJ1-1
TGTGCCAGCAGCCAAGGGCCGGAGGCTTTCTTT
CASSQGPEAFF
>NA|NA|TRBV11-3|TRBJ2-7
TGTGCCAGCAGCTTAGCAAAGACGGGGGAGCAGTACTTC
CASSLAKTGEQYF
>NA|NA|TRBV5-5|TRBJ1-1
TGTGCCAGCCGACGGTCGACAAGGAACACTGAAGCTTTCTTT
CASRRSTRNTEAFF
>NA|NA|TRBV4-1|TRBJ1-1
TGCGCCAGCAGCCAAGAGGAGGGTGCGACATCCTTCTCGAAAGCTTTCTTT
CASSQEEGATSFSKAFF